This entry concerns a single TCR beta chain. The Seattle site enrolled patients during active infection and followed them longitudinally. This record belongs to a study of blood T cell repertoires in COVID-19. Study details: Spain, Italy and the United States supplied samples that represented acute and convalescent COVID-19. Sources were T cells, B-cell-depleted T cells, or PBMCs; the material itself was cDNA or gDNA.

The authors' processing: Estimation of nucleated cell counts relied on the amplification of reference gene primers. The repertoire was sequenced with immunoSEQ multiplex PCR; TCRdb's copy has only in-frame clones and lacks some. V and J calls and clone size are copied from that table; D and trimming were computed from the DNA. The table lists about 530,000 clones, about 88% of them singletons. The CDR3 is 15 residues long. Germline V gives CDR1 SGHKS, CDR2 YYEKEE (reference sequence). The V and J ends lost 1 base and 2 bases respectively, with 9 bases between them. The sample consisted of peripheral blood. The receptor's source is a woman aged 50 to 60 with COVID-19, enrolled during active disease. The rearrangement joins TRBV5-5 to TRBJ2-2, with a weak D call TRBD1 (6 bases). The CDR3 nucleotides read TGTGCCAGCAGCTTGAGGGGGAGAAACACCGGGGAGCTGTTTTTT. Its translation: CASSLRGRNTGELFF.